The next 29 T cell receptor beta chains were all read from a single sample in a study of control samples from healthy donors and cancer patients. Here immunoSEQ multiplex PCR was the method, and the copy in TCRdb shows in-frame clones only, minus some. The sample includes approximately 97,000 clones, under 95% of them seen just once. The sequenced sample was blood. The receptors come from a woman aged 18-29 years in good health.

This clone was observed a few times. This sequence joins TRBV6-2 or TRBV6-3 and TRBJ1-5; a weak D match, TRBD1 (6 bases). CDR3 length: 16 residues. The germline V gene encodes CDR1 MNHEY and CDR2 SVGEGT. V lost 6 bases to trimming and J lost 4 bases, with 19 bases between them. DNA for the CDR3: TGTGCCAGCAGCCAGGGGTCCCTTTTGGGAAATCAGCCCCAGCATTTT. Its protein is CASSQGSLLGNQPQHF.

The chain is built from TRBV28 and TRBJ1-5, with D uncertain. Trimming cost V 5 bases and J 4 bases, with 6 bases left between them. There are 12 residues in the CDR3. CDR1 MDHEN and CDR2 SYDVKM come from the germline V gene. The CDR3 loop is CASSRQNQPQHF. In DNA, the CDR3 is TGTGCCAGCAGTCGCCAAAATCAGCCCCAGCATTTT.

The gene calls are TRBV6-6 and TRBJ2-2; D possibly corresponds to TRBD2 (6 bases). The CDR3 contains 13 residues. V gave up 7 bases and J gave up 4 bases, with 10 bases separating them. CDR1 is MNHNY and CDR2 is SVGAGI in the germline V gene (reference sequence). The CDR3 is CASNSAGTGELFF. The CDR3 DNA sequence: TGTGCCAGCAACTCAGCGGGCACCGGGGAGCTGTTTTTT.

CDR3 nucleotide sequence: TGTGCCAGCAGGGGACAGAAGAACACTGAAGCTTTCTTT. Its translation is CASRGQKNTEAFF. The V gene is TRBV6-5, the J gene TRBJ1-1; TRBD1 matches at 7 bases. The CDR3 spans 13 residues. CDR1 MNHEY and CDR2 SVGAGI come from the germline V gene. V trimming: 6 bases; J trimming: 1 base; junction bases outside the gene matches: 2.

The chain recombines TRBV11-2 with TRBJ2-5, with TRBD1 as a possible D gene (6 bases). CDR3 size: 16 residues. Germline CDR1 SGHAT, CDR2 FQNNGV. With 1 base removed from V and 1 base from J, the gap between germline ends came to 13 bases. This CDR3 is CASSLGRQQGQETQYF. In DNA, the CDR3 is TGTGCCAGCAGCTTAGGAAGGCAACAGGGCCAAGAGACCCAGTACTTC. Full variable domain (missing parts from reference TRBV11-2 and TRBJ2-5): EAGVAQSPRYKIIEKRQSVAFWCNPISGHATLYWYQQILGQGPKLLIQFQNNGVVDDSQLPKDRFSAERLKGVDSTLKIQPAKLEDSAVYLCASSLGRQQGQETQYFGPGTRLLVL.

The rearrangement uses TRBV14 and TRBJ2-7; D may be TRBD1 (6 bases). V was cut by 3 bases and J by 4 bases, with 16 bases left in between. The CDR3 length is 15 residues. CDR1 SGHDN and CDR2 FVKESK come from the germline V gene. Here the CDR3 reads CASSQTGWNLYEQYF. CDR3 DNA: TGTGCCAGCAGCCAGACAGGTTGGAATCTATACGAGCAGTACTTC.

The V gene is TRBV11-2, the J gene TRBJ1-2; D is possibly TRBD1 (6 bases). This CDR3 is built from 16 residues. Germline V gene lookup returns CDR1 SGHAT and CDR2 FQNNGV. Trimming pared 5 bases from V and 6 bases from J, leaving 22 bases between. The CDR3 region is CASSTNHRVPLDGYTF. The DNA for the CDR3 is TGTGCCAGCAGCACGAACCACAGGGTCCCTCTAGATGGCTACACCTTC.

This chain links TRBV24-1 with TRBJ2-1; 11 nucleotides line up with TRBD2. Germline assignment: CDR1 KGHDR and CDR2 SFDVKD. This CDR3 has 16 residues. V lost 1 base to trimming and J lost 5 bases; unmatched junction nucleotides: 3. The CDR3 nucleotides are TGTGCCACCAGTGATTTTGGGACTAGCGGTAACAATGAGCAGTTCTTC. Translation gives CATSDFGTSGNNEQFF.

This sequence joins TRBV19 and TRBJ2-6; tentatively, D is TRBD2 (5 bases). This CDR3 spans 17 amino acids. V gave up 0 bases and J gave up 0 bases, with 9 bases separating them. Germline V gene lookup returns CDR1 LNHDA and CDR2 SQIVND (reference sequence). CDR3 protein: CASSIDRGFSGANVLTF. CDR3 nucleotides: TGTGCCAGTAGTATAGACAGAGGGTTCTCTGGGGCCAACGTCCTGACTTTC.

The chain joins TRBV24-1 to TRBJ1-5, with no clear D. V was pared by 4 bases and J by 5 bases, with 5 bases between. The germline CDR1 and CDR2 sequences are KGHDR and SFDVKD. This CDR3 region has 12 residues. For the CDR3, the DNA is TGTGCCACCAGTGACTCGTATCAGCCCCAGCATTTT. This encodes CATSDSYQPQHF.

J is TRBJ1-2 and V is TRBV18; 7 nucleotides align to TRBD1. The CDR3 spans 12 residues. Germline assignment: CDR1 KGHSH and CDR2 LQKENI. V was pared by 8 bases and J by 4 bases, with 4 bases of the junction left unmatched. The CDR3 DNA follows: TGTGCCAGCGTCCGGGACAGCTATGGCTACACCTTC. Its translation is CASVRDSYGYTF.

The chain is built from TRBV6-5 and TRBJ2-1, with TRBD2 as a possible D gene (5 bases). Germline lookup yields CDR1 MNHEY and CDR2 SVGAGI. The ends were cut back, 4 bases at V and 0 bases at J, with 13 bases in the middle. This CDR3 contains 16 residues. The CDR3 loop reads CASSFRAGSSYNEQFF. Here the CDR3 DNA reads TGTGCCAGCAGTTTTCGGGCGGGCAGCTCCTACAATGAGCAGTTCTTC.

The V and J genes are TRBV3-1 (or the pseudogene TRBV3-2) and TRBJ2-5, with 7 nucleotides matching TRBD2. Trimming cost V 0 bases and J 2 bases; bases outside gene matches: 6. Per germline, CDR1 LGHDT and CDR2 YNNKEL (reference sequence). CDR3 size: 16 residues. The CDR3 sequence is CASSQEAGEQQETQYF. The CDR3 DNA reads TGTGCCAGCAGCCAAGAGGCGGGGGAACAACAAGAGACCCAGTACTTC.

The chain employs TRBV7-2 and TRBJ2-1; TRBD2 aligns across 14 bases. V was clipped by 5 bases and J by 8 bases; unmatched bases: 8. Germline assignment: CDR1 SGHTA and CDR2 FQGNSA. This CDR3 comprises 16 residues. The CDR3 nucleotides are TGTGCCAGCAGCCACCCCGGGACTAGCGGGAGCTATGAGCAGTTCTTC. Translated: CASSHPGTSGSYEQFF.

The genes are TRBV5-4 and TRBJ1-2, with 11 bases identical to TRBD1. The J segment lost 6 bases and the V segment lost 4 bases, leaving 8 bases of the junction unmatched. There are 15 residues in the CDR3. Germline V CDR1 and CDR2: SGHNT, YYREEE (reference sequence). The CDR3 loop is CASSGAGQGVNGYTF. CDR3 in DNA: TGTGCCAGCAGCGGGGCGGGACAGGGGGTAAATGGCTACACCTTC.

The chain employs TRBV13 and TRBJ2-1; 10 nucleotides agree with TRBD2. CDR3 length: 14 amino acids. J lost 8 bases, V lost 5 bases, and 6 bases had no gene match. From germline, CDR1 is PRHDT and CDR2 FYEKMQ (reference sequence). The CDR3 DNA is TGTGCCAGCAGCCCCAGACTAGCGGGCGATGAGCAGTTCTTC. Its translation is CASSPRLAGDEQFF.

The chain joins TRBV25-1 to TRBJ2-5; D call uncertain. This CDR3 region has 12 residues. V was pared by 4 bases and J by 4 bases, with 7 bases between. Germline V gives CDR1 MGHDK, CDR2 SYGVNS. DNA for the CDR3: TGTGCCAGCAGTGCCCCCCTAGAGACCCAGTACTTC. Amino acids: CASSAPLETQYF.

CDR3 region: CASSHPRGWQNTQYF. The CDR3 DNA reads TGCGCCAGCAGCCACCCTCGGGGTTGGCAGAATACGCAGTATTTT. This rearrangement joins TRBV4-1 to TRBJ2-3; maybe TRBD2 (5 bases). V lost 3 bases and J lost 7, with 17 bases in between. The CDR3 is made up of 15 amino acids. Germline CDR1 reads MGHRA; CDR2 reads YSYEKL.

The chain has TRBV19 and TRBJ2-7, with 8 bases lining up with TRBD2. Trimming removed 5 bases from V and 0 bases from J; junction bases left unmatched: 9. The length of the CDR3 is 16 residues. Germline assignment: CDR1 LNHDA and CDR2 SQIVND (reference sequence). The chain's CDR3 is CASSAGTSLGSYEQYF. Written as DNA, the CDR3 is TGTGCCAGTAGTGCCGGGACTAGTTTAGGCTCCTACGAGCAGTACTTC.

J is TRBJ1-2 and V is TRBV12-3 or TRBV12-4; D ambiguous. V dropped 6 bases and J dropped 2 bases, with 10 bases sitting between them. This CDR3 comprises 13 residues. The CDR3 sequence: CASSPTLNYGYTF. The CDR3 nucleotides are TGTGCCAGCAGCCCTACTTTGAACTATGGCTACACCTTC.

The chain couples TRBV5-4 to TRBJ2-5; 7 bases match TRBD2. The CDR3 consists of 15 residues. V shed 1 base, J shed 5 bases, and the junction held 8 bases outside the gene matches. In germline, CDR1 is SGHNT, CDR2 YYREEE (reference sequence). The CDR3 DNA follows: TGTGCCAGCAGCTTGTTTTTGGGGGGGTGGGAGACCCAGTACTTC. Its protein is CASSLFLGGWETQYF.

The genes are TRBV30 and TRBJ2-1, with TRBD2 matching over 9 bases. The germline V gene has CDR1 GTSNPN and CDR2 SVGIG (reference sequence). With V trimmed by 3 bases and J by 7 bases, 10 bases remained unmatched. The CDR3 has 15 residues. The CDR3 sequence is CAWSGQGTSRNEQFF. The CDR3 nucleotides read TGTGCCTGGAGCGGGCAGGGGACTAGCAGAAATGAGCAGTTCTTC.

The chain recombines TRBV7-8 with TRBJ1-2; unclear D gene. Germline CDR1 is SGHVS and CDR2 is FQNEAQ. V lost 5 bases to trimming and J lost 0 bases, with 13 bases between them. CDR3 length: 15 residues. As DNA, the CDR3 is TGTGCCAGCAGCCCCGGGCAGCTTTCTAACTATGGCTACACCTTC. Amino acids: CASSPGQLSNYGYTF.

The chain has TRBV11-2 and TRBJ2-2, with a weak D call TRBD2 (5 bases). The V end lost 4 bases, the J end lost 7 bases, and 16 bases lay between the germline ends. Germline V gene lookup returns CDR1 SGHAT and CDR2 FQNNGV. The CDR3 length is 15 residues. CDR3 in DNA: TGTGCCAGCAGCTCACCAACTAGTCGCGACGGGGAGCTGTTTTTT. Translation: CASSSPTSRDGELFF.

The V gene is TRBV9, the J gene TRBJ1-2; no clear D gene. Germline loops: CDR1 SGDLS, CDR2 YYNGEE. The V end lost 0 bases, the J end lost 5 bases, and 5 bases lay between the germline ends. This CDR3 has 12 amino acids. CDR3 DNA sequence: TGTGCCAGCAGCGTAGAAGGGTATGGCTACACCTTC. Translating it yields CASSVEGYGYTF.

This clone was observed a handful of times. The chain is built from TRBV10-1 and TRBJ1-2; D is uncertain. The germline gives CDR1 WNHNN, CDR2 SYGVQD (reference sequence). The CDR3 extends over 11 amino acids. With 3 bases removed from V and 5 bases from J, the gap between germline ends came to 4 bases. The CDR3 nucleotides are TGCGCCAGCAGTGATGGGTATGGCTACACCTTC. It yields the protein CASSDGYGYTF.

The chain recombines TRBV6-2 or TRBV6-3 with TRBJ2-4; 8 nucleotides align to TRBD1. The CDR3 is 15 amino acids. Losses at the gene ends were 4 bases for V and 5 bases for J; bases not matched to a gene: 7. The germline gives CDR1 MNHEY, CDR2 SVGEGT. CDR3 DNA: TGTGCCAGCAGTTCTACCGGGACAGGAGAAAACATTCAGTACTTC. This sequence encodes CASSSTGTGENIQYF.

V and J are TRBV14 and TRBJ1-1, with TRBD1 as a possible D gene (5 bases). The germline V and J ends were trimmed by 4 bases and 0 bases, with 24 bases remaining between them. Germline V gene lookup returns CDR1 SGHDN and CDR2 FVKESK. The CDR3 sequence is 19 residues long. CDR3 sequence reads: CASSPNLGLHNLMNTEAFF. The CDR3 coding sequence is TGTGCCAGCAGCCCAAATCTGGGACTCCACAACTTAATGAACACTGAAGCTTTCTTT.

The rearrangement links TRBV6-5 to TRBJ2-1, with 13 positions matching TRBD2. The CDR3 length is 16 residues. Trimming took 2 bases from V and 4 from J; bases not matched to a gene: 2. The germline CDR1 and CDR2 sequences are MNHEY and SVGAGI. The CDR3 loop is CASSYGTSGVYNEQFF. CDR3 bases: TGTGCCAGCAGTTACGGGACTAGCGGGGTTTACAATGAGCAGTTCTTC.